The 14 T cell receptor beta chains presented below share a single source sample, sequenced in a study of shared clonotypes between healthy human individuals (dated by TCRdb to about 2020). The method behind the library was the immunoSEQ multiplex PCR assay. TCRdb mirrors the immuneACCESS table, restricted to in-frame sequences. Some clones are absent from its copies; in checked studies, under half trace to an unresolved V gene, and the reason for the others is unknown. For this sample the table gives over 2 million clones, of which around 96% were detected only once. Of the sample, roughly 1% is held by the ten largest clones. CD8 naive samples were obtained by positive selection for CCR7 among CD45RO-negative cells, yielding a CD45RA+CCR7+ population from which TemRA cells were excluded. Specimen: naive CD8+ T cells sorted from blood. The meaning of the sample's cell subset or site label: CD45RA+CCR7+. All receptors derive from a man aged 18 to 29 in good health.

J is TRBJ2-3 and V is TRBV6-6; D remains ambiguous. Germline-derived CDR1 and CDR2 are MNHNY and SVGAGI (reference sequence). V was shortened by 1 base and J by 2 bases, with 7 bases between the two germline ends. This CDR3 spans 14 amino acids. CDR3 sequence reads: CASSYWSPTDTQYF. CDR3 coding DNA: TGTGCCAGCAGTTACTGGAGTCCCACAGATACGCAGTATTTT.

The chain combines TRBV25-1 with TRBJ2-3, with 13 bases lining up with TRBD2. The junction had 1 base not matched to a gene; V was cut back by 0 bases and J by 4 bases. This CDR3 has 16 amino acids. Looked up from germline, CDR1 is MGHDK and CDR2 is SYGVNS. In DNA form, the CDR3 reads TGTGCCAGCAGTGAATATGGACTAGCGGGAGCAGATACGCAGTATTTT. This sequence encodes CASSEYGLAGADTQYF.

The genes are TRBV30 and TRBJ2-3; 10 bases match TRBD2. Germline CDR1 is GTSNPN and CDR2 is SVGIG (reference sequence). Trimming cost V 1 base and J 0 bases; bases outside gene matches: 4. CDR3 length: 16 residues. The CDR3 is CAWSGISGGSTDTQYF. CDR3 nucleotide sequence: TGTGCCTGGAGTGGCATTAGCGGGGGGAGCACAGATACGCAGTATTTT.

V is TRBV2 and J is TRBJ2-7; a possible D gene is TRBD1 (5 bases). The V end was cut by 7 bases, the J end by 6 bases, with 13 bases between. In germline, CDR1 is SNHLY, CDR2 FYNNEI. This CDR3 is 12 amino acids long. CDR3 nucleotide sequence: TGTGCCAGCACCCTCGCGGACACCGAGCAGTACTTC. Translated: CASTLADTEQYF.

This rearrangement joins TRBV9 to TRBJ2-2; TRBD2 aligns across 11 bases. Germline loops: CDR1 SGDLS, CDR2 YYNGEE. Trimming at V came to 3 bases and at J to 5 bases, leaving 3 bases not matched to a gene. CDR3 length: 15 amino acids. The CDR3 DNA sequence: TGTGCCAGCAGCGAACTAGCGGGAGATACCGGGGAGCTGTTTTTT. Encoded protein: CASSELAGDTGELFF. Supplemented by reference TRBV9 and TRBJ2-2, the full variable domain reads DSGVTQTPKHLITATGQRVTLRCSPRSGDLSVYWYQQSLDQGLQFLIQYYNGEERAKGNILERFSAQQFPDLHSELNLSSLELGDSALYFCASSELAGDTGELFFGEGSRLTVL.

This rearrangement joins TRBV4-1 to TRBJ2-7; D might be TRBD2 (5 bases). The ends were cut back, 1 base at V and 4 bases at J, with 17 bases in the middle. CDR3 length: 16 amino acids. Germline CDR1 is MGHRA and CDR2 is YSYEKL. CDR3 in amino acids: CASSQVAAREKYEQYF. The DNA of the CDR3 is TGCGCCAGCAGCCAAGTAGCAGCGAGGGAGAAATACGAGCAGTACTTC.

V usage is TRBV7-9 and J usage is TRBJ2-3; D gene unclear. From germline, CDR1 is SEHNR and CDR2 FQNEAQ (reference sequence). The CDR3 totals 15 residues. V dropped 4 bases and J dropped 0 bases, with 11 bases sitting between them. CDR3 sequence: CASSSRLSSTDTQYF. The CDR3 DNA follows: TGTGCCAGCAGCTCGAGGCTTTCGAGCACAGATACGCAGTATTTT.

The gene calls are TRBV5-4 and TRBJ2-3, with 8 bases fitting TRBD2. Germline-derived CDR1 and CDR2 are SGHNT and YYREEE (reference sequence). Trimming at V came to 4 bases and at J to 8 bases, leaving 12 bases not matched to a gene. The CDR3 sequence is 15 residues long. This CDR3 reads CASSLISGGSVTQYF. As DNA, the CDR3 is TGTGCCAGCAGCCTGATCAGCGGGGGATCGGTTACGCAGTATTTT.

The chain carries TRBV6-5 and TRBJ2-5; D may be TRBD2 (6 bases). Germline CDR1 and CDR2: MNHEY and SVGAGI. This CDR3 is built from 16 residues. V lost 2 bases and J 5 bases, leaving 18 bases between the germline ends. The CDR3 loop reads CASSYAWGGELETQYF. The CDR3 DNA follows: TGTGCCAGCAGTTACGCCTGGGGCGGGGAGTTGGAGACCCAGTACTTC.

This clone was picked up one time. The chain employs TRBV15 and TRBJ2-7; weak D call: TRBD2 (7 bases). Germline V gene sequence: CDR1 LNHNV, CDR2 YYDKDF (reference sequence). V lost 6 bases and J 3 bases, leaving 12 bases between the germline ends. The CDR3 contains 13 residues. CDR3 nucleotide sequence: TGTGCCACCAGTGTCGGGGGGCACTACGAGCAGTACTTC. It encodes CATSVGGHYEQYF.

The chain combines TRBV25-1 with TRBJ2-3; unclear D gene. The CDR3 loop spans 14 amino acids. Trimming removed 4 bases from V and 4 bases from J, with 12 bases in between. The germline gives CDR1 MGHDK, CDR2 SYGVNS. DNA of the CDR3: TGTGCCAGCAGTGTGGCCAGCTACCCAGATACGCAGTATTTT. It codes for CASSVASYPDTQYF.

The V gene is TRBV30, the J gene TRBJ1-2; D may be TRBD1 (5 bases). CDR3 length equals 14 residues. Looked up from germline, CDR1 is GTSNPN and CDR2 is SVGIG (reference sequence). V was trimmed by 3 bases and J by 6 bases, leaving 17 bases between them. The CDR3, as DNA: TGTGCCTGGAGCGATTTGACAGAGCCCCATGGCTACACCTTC. Its protein product is CAWSDLTEPHGYTF.

The chain combines TRBV27 with TRBJ1-5; no clear D gene. Germline lookup yields CDR1 MNHEY and CDR2 SMNVEV (reference sequence). CDR3 length: 14 amino acids. V was pared by 2 bases and J by 0 bases, with 5 bases between. In DNA, the CDR3 is TGTGCCAGCAGTTTAGACGCTAGCAATCAGCCCCAGCATTTT. The encoded protein is CASSLDASNQPQHF.

This clone was seen just once. The genes are TRBV19 and TRBJ2-1; D is unresolved. Trimming pared 3 bases from V and 0 bases from J, leaving 9 bases between. Germline values: CDR1 LNHDA, CDR2 SQIVND (reference sequence). This CDR3 is 15 amino acids long. This chain's CDR3 is CASSIVRSSYNEQFF. Here the CDR3 DNA reads TGTGCCAGTAGTATCGTCCGAAGCTCCTACAATGAGCAGTTCTTC.